This TCR beta chain came from a study of PD-1 blockade in classical Hodgkin lymphoma (dated by TCRdb to 2018 to 2020). Regarding the research as a whole: The study used CyTOF and TCR beta sequencing to define a peripheral blood immune signature of response to PD-1 blockade in classical Hodgkin lymphoma. Here is what the overall study found, with its caveats: Baseline TCR diversity was reported as lower in newly diagnosed patients than in healthy donors, and lower still in relapsed/refractory patients. Only a single clinical trial cohort was studied, and what caused the repertoire differences, possibly disease activity or prior therapy, remained undefined.

This clone was seen only once. Its antigen is still unknown. No base quality values were provided; no much bigger clone lies one nucleotide off. From cysteine to phenylalanine, the CDR3 is 14 amino acids long. Solely the CDR3 DNA is kept, with 42 bases framed from the first base. CDR1 and CDR2, looked up from the germline V gene (reference sequence), are MNHEY and SMNVEV. Ends trimmed: V by 4 bases, J by 7 bases; bases unmatched to a gene: 8. The time point label, read with the paper, signifies: newly diagnosed, previously untreated cHL patient sample. As a comparison group for the relapsed/refractory trial patients, PBMCs from patients with newly diagnosed, previously untreated classical Hodgkin lymphoma were sequenced. Peripheral blood was collected in 8 mL Vacutainer Cell Preparation Tubes, from which PBMCs were isolated by centrifugation and then cryopreserved. Genomic DNA was isolated using the Qiagen DNeasy kit from unsorted PBMCs as well as from negatively selected CD4+ and CD8+ fractions. TCR beta CDR3 regions were subjected to amplification by immunoSEQ multiplex PCR with primers that anneal to V and J segments. A synthetic immune receptor repertoire was used to minimize amplification bias, and remaining bias was computationally removed after sequencing. As for the authors' bioinformatics: Custom Python scripts were used to quantify repertoire diversity as the Shannon entropy index. Unsorted, CD4+ and CD8+ repertoires were analyzed separately, except in combined analyses where CD4+ and CD8+ sequences were merged in silico. TCRdb limited this immuneACCESS table to in-frame rearrangements with V and J called. A share of clones is missing; checked studies link under half to unresolved V genes, and the rest is unexplained. The DNA gave D and trimming, while V, J and clone size come from that table. The sample data list some 27,000 clones, and approximately 89% of these were observed just once. Clones ranked in the top ten supply approximately 3.9% of the sample.

Material: peripheral blood mononuclear cells (PBMCs). The chain is made from TRBV27 and TRBJ1-1; TRBD1 aligns with 8 central bases. This clonotype originated in a human donor with classical Hodgkin lymphoma. Here the CDR3 is given as CASSSRGQRHEAFF. The nucleotide sequence reads as follows: TGTGCCAGCAGTTCCAGGGGGCAGAGACATGAAGCTTTCTTT.